These T cell receptor beta chains were read from a single sample in a study of post-analysis software for immune sequencing data. One entry per CDR3 protein, called by TCRdb with MiXCR from the PCR reads. The data show 500,000 to 600,000 distinct CDR3 sequences, with 44% seen just once and approximately 1.7% held by the top ten. The sample consisted of blood. Source of these receptors: a girl aged 10-17 years with multiple sclerosis. The CDR3 runs from the conserved cysteine through the conserved F or W. The D gene is left open where the match is weak. Size is omitted from some rows. Given values are once, few, many or a class for expanded clones.

CDR3nt: TGTGCCAGCAGTGAAAGGTGGTTGACTACGGTAGAGCAGTTCTTC
CDR3aa: CASSERWLTTVEQFF
abundance: once
j_gene: TRBJ2-1
d_gene: -
v_gene: TRBV2

CDR3nt: TGCGCCAGCAGCCAAGTAGGGGACACCGGGGAGCTGTTTTTT
CDR3aa: CASSQVGDTGELFF
abundance: -
j_gene: TRBJ2-2
d_gene: -
v_gene: TRBV4-1

CDR3nt: TGCAGTGCTAGAGGTCGGACAGGGTGGGAGACCCAGTACTTC
CDR3aa: CSARGRTGWETQYF
abundance: -
j_gene: TRBJ2-5
d_gene: TRBD1
v_gene: TRBV20-1

CDR3nt: TGTGCCACCAGTGATTCCGGGACGGCTTACACAGATACGCAGTATTTT
CDR3aa: CATSDSGTAYTDTQYF
abundance: -
j_gene: TRBJ2-3
d_gene: -
v_gene: TRBV24-1

CDR3nt: TGTGCCAGCAGCTATGAGGGGCAGAGTAATCAGCCCCAGCATTTT
CDR3aa: CASSYEGQSNQPQHF
abundance: few
j_gene: TRBJ1-5
d_gene: -
v_gene: TRBV7-9

CDR3nt: TGCGCCAGCAGCGTTTCAGGGGGCCCGGGTGAAAAACTGTTTTTT
CDR3aa: CASSVSGGPGEKLFF
abundance: -
j_gene: TRBJ1-4
d_gene: TRBD1
v_gene: TRBV5-1

CDR3nt: TGTGCCAGCAGCCAGGAGGGGGGGTGGAGGATGGAGACCCAGTACTTC
CDR3aa: CASSQEGGWRMETQYF
abundance: -
j_gene: TRBJ2-5
d_gene: -
v_gene: TRBV5-6

CDR3nt: TGTGCCAGCAGCCTTGCATCCGGGACACGACCGTATAATTCACCCCTCCACTTT
CDR3aa: CASSLASGTRPYNSPLHF
abundance: -
j_gene: TRBJ1-6
d_gene: -
v_gene: TRBV7-6

CDR3nt: TGTGCCAGCAGAGCTAGCGGGACCAACACCGGGGAGCTGTTTTTT
CDR3aa: CASRASGTNTGELFF
abundance: -
j_gene: TRBJ2-2
d_gene: TRBD2
v_gene: TRBV2

CDR3nt: TGTGCCAGCAGCTTGGGGCGGAGGGGAACATACGAGCAGTACTTC
CDR3aa: CASSLGRRGTYEQYF
abundance: -
j_gene: TRBJ2-7
d_gene: -
v_gene: TRBV7-9

CDR3nt: TGTGCCAGCAGCTCCGATCGATTCGATCAGCCCCAGCATTTT
CDR3aa: CASSSDRFDQPQHF
abundance: few
j_gene: TRBJ1-5
d_gene: -
v_gene: TRBV7-9

CDR3nt: TGCAGTGCAGGTTTACGCACAGATACGCAGTATTTT
CDR3aa: CSAGLRTDTQYF
abundance: -
j_gene: TRBJ2-3
d_gene: -
v_gene: TRBV20-1

CDR3nt: TGTGCCAGCACTCTCACCGGCAGGAGCAATCAGCCCCAGCATTTT
CDR3aa: CASTLTGRSNQPQHF
abundance: few
j_gene: TRBJ1-5
d_gene: -
v_gene: TRBV12-3/TRBV12-4

CDR3nt: TGTGCCAGCAGCCAGAGGTTCAATGAGCAGTTCTTC
CDR3aa: CASSQRFNEQFF
abundance: -
j_gene: TRBJ2-1
d_gene: -
v_gene: TRBV6-5

CDR3nt: TGTGCCAGCAGCTTGGGCGGGACTGAGAACACTGAAGCTTTCTTT
CDR3aa: CASSLGGTENTEAFF
abundance: -
j_gene: TRBJ1-1
d_gene: -
v_gene: TRBV5-5

CDR3nt: TGTGCCAGCAGCGTAGATGGGGCCTATGGCTACACCTTC
CDR3aa: CASSVDGAYGYTF
abundance: -
j_gene: TRBJ1-2
d_gene: -
v_gene: TRBV9

CDR3nt: TGTGCCAGCAGCCAAGTAGGGGGCCTCGAGCAGTACTTC
CDR3aa: CASSQVGGLEQYF
abundance: -
j_gene: TRBJ2-7
d_gene: TRBD1
v_gene: TRBV3-1